What follows are 30 T cell receptor beta chains derived from one specimen sequenced in a study of beta chain features in type 1 diabetes. cDNA synthesis used the whole RNA isolate, giving expressed TCRB sequences. Sequencing used immunoSEQ multiplex PCR; TCRdb keeps in-frame clones, though not all of them. The table lists roughly 180,000 clones, 10% to 15% of them singletons. Sequenced input: central memory CD4+ T cells from blood. The receptors were gathered from a woman aged 18-30 years in good health.

Only a few counts were recorded for this clone. V gene TRBV6-5 combines with J gene TRBJ1-1; unclear D gene. Per germline, CDR1 MNHEY and CDR2 SVGAGI. Trimming cost V 0 bases and J 5 bases, with 7 bases left between them. The CDR3 totals 13 residues. The DNA for the CDR3 is TGTGCCAGCAGTTACTCGACAAAGACTGAAGCTTTCTTT. Protein sequence: CASSYSTKTEAFF.

This chain connects TRBV29-1 to TRBJ2-5; the match to TRBD2 covers 8 bases. In germline, CDR1 is SQVTM, CDR2 ANQGSEA. With 3 bases clipped from V and 0 bases from J, the junction kept 9 bases outside the gene matches. The CDR3 loop spans 16 amino acids. Written as DNA, the CDR3 is TGCAGCGTTGATGACGCTAGCGGGCGGTACCAAGAGACCCAGTACTTC. This gives the protein CSVDDASGRYQETQYF.

This rearrangement joins TRBV4-1 to TRBJ2-1; TRBD2 agrees at 7 bases. Germline V gene data show CDR1 as MGHRA and CDR2 as YSYEKL. This CDR3 has 15 residues. V shed 3 bases, J shed 5 bases, and the junction held 7 bases outside the gene matches. CDR3 sequence: CASSQPRTSHNEQFF. The CDR3 DNA is TGCGCCAGCAGCCAGCCTCGGACTAGTCACAATGAGCAGTTCTTC.

The chain uses TRBV28 and TRBJ2-5; D may be TRBD2 (6 bases). With the DNA end fitting TRBJ2-7 better, the J assignment may be wrong. This CDR3 has 13 amino acids. The germline V gene has CDR1 MDHEN and CDR2 SYDVKM. For the CDR3, the DNA is TGTGCCAGTCAAACCCTGGCGGGACGCGAGCAGTACTTC. It is translated as CASQTLAGREQYF.

V usage is TRBV11-2 and J usage is TRBJ2-4, with no clear D. This CDR3 region has 15 residues. Trimming cost V 0 bases and J 9 bases, with 15 bases left between them. CDR1 and CDR2 from the germline V gene are SGHAT and FQNNGV. The CDR3 DNA reads TGTGCCAGCAGCTTAGAGCCTAGAGGTGAAGGCATTCAGTACTTC. It is translated as CASSLEPRGEGIQYF.

This sequence joins TRBV11-2 and TRBJ1-2; D is possibly TRBD1 (6 bases). The germline gives CDR1 SGHAT, CDR2 FQNNGV. CDR3 length: 14 amino acids. The V and J ends lost 0 bases and 7 bases respectively, with 12 bases between them. The CDR3, as DNA: TGTGCCAGCAGCTTAGATCCCAGGGGTCCTGGCTACACCTTC. Translation: CASSLDPRGPGYTF.

The V call is TRBV2, the J call TRBJ1-2; the D is unclear. Trimming took 7 bases from V and 1 from J, leaving 10 bases between them. The germline V gene has CDR1 SNHLY and CDR2 FYNNEI. This CDR3 is built from 13 residues. The chain's CDR3 is CASTLNSNYGYTF. CDR3 in DNA: TGTGCCAGCACCTTAAACAGTAACTATGGCTACACCTTC.

This clone has a handful of counts. This chain's CDR3 is CASKAGLAGLTGELFF. Written as DNA, the CDR3 is TGTGCCAGCAAGGCCGGGCTAGCGGGACTGACCGGGGAGCTGTTTTTT. The J gene is TRBJ2-2, the V gene TRBV2; 9 positions match TRBD2. V lost 7 bases to trimming and J lost 5 bases; unmatched junction nucleotides: 11. In germline, CDR1 is SNHLY, CDR2 FYNNEI. The CDR3 has 16 residues.

As regards this clone: The junction departs from germline at one end; a sequencing error may be responsible. The J gene is TRBJ2-1, the V gene TRBV7-7, with D perhaps matching TRBD2 (6 bases). Per germline, CDR1 SSHAT and CDR2 FNYEAQ (reference sequence). The CDR3 consists of 14 residues. CDR3 in amino acids: CASSARTGLNEQFF. CDR3 bases: TGTGCTAGCAGCGCCCGCACCGGACTAAATGAGCAGTTCTTC.

This chain uses TRBV29-1 with TRBJ2-7; D may be TRBD1 (6 bases). CDR1 SQVTM and CDR2 ANQGSEA come from the germline V gene. This CDR3 comprises 13 residues. V was trimmed by 7 bases and J by 4 bases, leaving 17 bases between them. The CDR3 nucleotides are TGCAGCGCCAGAGGGATGGGGGCTTACGAGCAGTACTTC. Translated, it gives CSARGMGAYEQYF.

The V and J genes are TRBV29-1 and TRBJ2-1, with D perhaps TRBD2 (5 bases). The CDR3 is 12 residues long. Germline lookup yields CDR1 SQVTM and CDR2 ANQGSEA. V was clipped by 5 bases and J by 3 bases, with 8 bases between them. The CDR3 DNA follows: TGCAGCGTTTCCGGGATCTACAATGAGCAGTTCTTC. As protein: CSVSGIYNEQFF.

This clone was detected only a few times. V gene TRBV28 combines with J gene TRBJ1-2; D may be TRBD1 (6 bases). V lost 8 bases to trimming and J lost 4 bases, with 8 bases between them. The CDR3 consists of 11 residues. The V gene's germline CDR1 is MDHEN and CDR2 SYDVKM. The CDR3 is CASGQTYGYTF. The CDR3 DNA reads as TGTGCCAGCGGACAGACCTATGGCTACACCTTC.

This clone has at least ten counts. The chain joins TRBV7-2 to TRBJ2-1; TRBD2 matches 8 bases. The V and J ends lost 8 bases and 5 bases, in that order; junction bases with no gene match: 8. This CDR3 has 14 residues. Looked up from germline, CDR1 is SGHTA and CDR2 is FQGNSA. The CDR3, as DNA: TGTGCCAGCGGGGTGGGACTAGATCACAATGAGCAGTTCTTC. This sequence encodes CASGVGLDHNEQFF.

The V and J genes are TRBV4-3 and TRBJ2-7; possibly TRBD2 for D (6 bases). From germline, CDR1 is LGHNA and CDR2 YSLEER. This CDR3 comprises 15 residues. V was shortened by 1 base and J by 6 bases, with 16 bases between the two germline ends. The CDR3: CASSQGSEVRGEQYF. The CDR3 DNA follows: TGCGCCAGCAGCCAAGGGTCGGAAGTGCGGGGCGAGCAGTACTTC.

The rearrangement links TRBV7-6 to TRBJ1-2, with no clear D. Per the germline V gene, CDR1 is SGHVS and CDR2 is FNYEAQ. Between the trimmed V and J ends, which lost 5 bases and 3 bases, there was a span of 10 bases. The length of the CDR3 is 13 residues. The CDR3 DNA follows: TGTGCCAGCAGCCCGCAGAGGGACTATGGCTACACCTTC. Its translation: CASSPQRDYGYTF.

This CDR3 reads CASTLDRVNGELFF. CDR3 DNA: TGTGCCAGCACCCTAGACAGGGTTAACGGGGAGCTGTTTTTT. This sequence joins TRBV28 and TRBJ2-2, with 7 bases fitting TRBD1. Germline CDR1 reads MDHEN; CDR2 reads SYDVKM. The trim removed 7 bases at V and 7 bases at J, leaving 9 bases unmatched. This CDR3 is 14 amino acids long.

This chain uses TRBV2 with TRBJ2-1; weak D call: TRBD2 (6 bases). This CDR3 contains 14 residues. Trimming took 8 bases from V and 3 from J, leaving 14 bases between them. CDR1 is SNHLY and CDR2 is FYNNEI in the germline V gene. CDR3 DNA: TGTGCCAGCCTTGGCGGGGCACACTACAATGAGCAGTTCTTC. Protein: CASLGGAHYNEQFF.

The chain uses TRBV7-3 and TRBJ2-6; TRBD2 matches at 7 bases. This CDR3 contains 18 residues. Germline CDR1 and CDR2: SGHTA and FQGTGA. The V gene end was trimmed by 5 bases and the J gene end by 0 bases; junction bases not matched to a gene: 10. The CDR3 sequence is CASSPFGAGTSGANVLTF. The CDR3 nucleotides are TGTGCCAGCAGCCCTTTTGGAGCGGGAACCTCTGGGGCCAACGTCCTGACTTTC.

V is TRBV7-9 and J is TRBJ2-1; 7 bases align to TRBD2. Germline V gene lookup returns CDR1 SEHNR and CDR2 FQNEAQ (reference sequence). The junction had 13 bases not matched to a gene; V was cut back by 8 bases and J by 0 bases. The CDR3 covers 17 residues. CDR3 sequence: CASGSLAVQSSYNEQFF. The DNA for the CDR3 is TGTGCCAGCGGCAGTCTAGCGGTACAGAGCTCCTACAATGAGCAGTTCTTC.

The V and J genes are TRBV6-6 and TRBJ2-2, with D maybe TRBD2 (6 bases). The germline gives CDR1 MNHNY, CDR2 SVGAGI (reference sequence). V was clipped by 6 bases and J by 2 bases, with 10 bases between them. The CDR3 loop spans 14 amino acids. The CDR3 is CASSWDSNTGELFF. CDR3 sequence (DNA): TGTGCCAGCAGCTGGGACTCTAACACCGGGGAGCTGTTTTTT.

The chain couples TRBV25-1 to TRBJ2-7; TRBD2 aligns across 8 bases. Germline lookup yields CDR1 MGHDK and CDR2 SYGVNS. V lost 6 bases to trimming and J lost 3 bases; unmatched junction nucleotides: 10. The length of the CDR3 is 15 residues. The CDR3 coding sequence is TGTGCCAGCAGGCCCAGCTGGCTAGCGGGCTACGAGCAGTACTTC. It specifies CASRPSWLAGYEQYF.

The table lists this clone with a few counts. V is TRBV30 and J is TRBJ1-5; D ambiguous. This CDR3 comprises 13 residues. Germline values: CDR1 GTSNPN, CDR2 SVGIG (reference sequence). V gave up 0 bases and J gave up 5 bases, with 8 bases separating them. The CDR3 reads CAWSVREDQPQHF. The CDR3 bases are TGTGCCTGGAGTGTACGGGAGGATCAGCCCCAGCATTTT.

V gene TRBV7-2 combines with J gene TRBJ1-2; D uncertain. Between the trimmed V and J ends, which lost 7 bases and 0 bases, there was a span of 12 bases. Germline V gene sequence: CDR1 SGHTA, CDR2 FQGNSA. CDR3 length equals 14 residues. The CDR3 region has the DNA TGTGCCAGCACCCCCCCATCAGCTAACTATGGCTACACCTTC. Protein sequence: CASTPPSANYGYTF.

This clone has a handful of counts. The chain joins TRBV27 to TRBJ2-3; the match to TRBD2 covers 12 bases. Germline V CDR1 and CDR2: MNHEY, SMNVEV (reference sequence). The CDR3 length is 16 residues. The ends lost 5 bases at V and 0 bases at J; junction bases unmatched: 3. The CDR3 spells CASSHLAGGSTDTQYF. The CDR3 bases are TGTGCCAGCAGTCATCTAGCGGGAGGGAGCACAGATACGCAGTATTTT.

In this sample, this clone turned up a few times. The rearrangement links TRBV10-3 to TRBJ2-4; the D gene is possibly TRBD2 (6 bases). The germline CDR1 and CDR2 sequences are ENHRY and SYGVKD. The CDR3 consists of 16 residues. V lost 6 bases and J lost 7, with 22 bases in between. CDR3 residues: CAISPGRGHLGNIQYF. The CDR3 bases are TGTGCCATCAGCCCCGGGAGAGGACACCTAGGGAACATTCAGTACTTC.

This clone occurred a few times. This chain joins TRBV30 and TRBJ2-1; 8 bases fit TRBD1. Losses at the gene ends were 4 bases for V and 5 bases for J; bases not matched to a gene: 7. This CDR3 has 14 residues. CDR1 GTSNPN and CDR2 SVGIG come from the germline V gene (reference sequence). As DNA, the CDR3 is TGTGCCTGGAACCACGGGACAGGAGACAATGAGCAGTTCTTC. Protein: CAWNHGTGDNEQFF.

The chain is built from TRBV29-1 and TRBJ2-1; 13 bases match TRBD2. The ends lost 8 bases at V and 5 bases at J; junction bases unmatched: 6. The CDR3 runs 14 residues. In germline, CDR1 is SQVTM, CDR2 ANQGSEA. CDR3 in DNA: TGCAGCACCGCCGGGACTAGCGGGAACAATGAGCAGTTCTTC. Translation: CSTAGTSGNNEQFF.

This chain links TRBV5-1 with TRBJ2-1; TRBD2 aligns across 11 bases. Germline lookup yields CDR1 SGHRS and CDR2 YFSETQ. This CDR3 has 14 amino acids. V was clipped by 4 bases and J by 3 bases; unmatched bases: 0. The DNA for the CDR3 is TGCGCCAGCAGCGGACTAGCGGGCTACAATGAGCAGTTCTTC. It is translated as CASSGLAGYNEQFF.

There are a few counts of this clone. Other DNA sequences in this sample translate to the same CDR3. The chain combines TRBV5-1 with TRBJ1-4; 9 nucleotides align to TRBD1. The germline gives CDR1 SGHRS, CDR2 YFSETQ. The V gene end was trimmed by 4 bases and the J gene end by 8 bases; junction bases not matched to a gene: 6. This CDR3 comprises 14 residues. In nucleotides, the CDR3 is TGCGCCAGCAGCCCGGGACAGGGTAACGAAAAACTGTTTTTT. It codes for CASSPGQGNEKLFF.

This clone was observed a few times. The rearrangement uses TRBV2 and TRBJ1-2; a possible D gene is TRBD1 (5 bases). The length of the CDR3 is 13 residues. Trimming shortened V by 9 bases and J by 0 bases, and 11 bases separated the two germline ends. Germline lookup yields CDR1 SNHLY and CDR2 FYNNEI. In nucleotides, the CDR3 is TGTGCCAGACAGGTGGAACCTAACTATGGCTACACCTTC. The encoded protein is CARQVEPNYGYTF.